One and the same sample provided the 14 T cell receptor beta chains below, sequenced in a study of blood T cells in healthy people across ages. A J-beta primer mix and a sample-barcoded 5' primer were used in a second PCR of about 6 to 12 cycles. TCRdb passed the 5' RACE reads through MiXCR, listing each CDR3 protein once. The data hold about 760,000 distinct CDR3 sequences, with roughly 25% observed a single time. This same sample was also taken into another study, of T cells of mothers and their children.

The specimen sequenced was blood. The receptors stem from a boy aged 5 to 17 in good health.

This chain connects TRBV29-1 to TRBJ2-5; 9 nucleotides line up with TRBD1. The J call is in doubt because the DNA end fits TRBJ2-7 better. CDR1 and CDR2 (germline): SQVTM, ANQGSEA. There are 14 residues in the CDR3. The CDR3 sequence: CSVLGQGKYCEQYF. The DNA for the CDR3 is TGCAGCGTCTTAGGACAGGGGAAGTACTGCGAGCAGTACTTC.

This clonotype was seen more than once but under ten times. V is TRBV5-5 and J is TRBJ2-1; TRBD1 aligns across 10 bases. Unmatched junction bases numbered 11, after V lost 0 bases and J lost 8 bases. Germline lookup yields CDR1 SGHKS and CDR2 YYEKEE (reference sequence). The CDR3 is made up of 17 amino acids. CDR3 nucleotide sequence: TGTGCCAGCAGCTTGGACAACCGGGACAGGGGATACCATGAGCAGTTCTTC. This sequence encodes CASSLDNRDRGYHEQFF.

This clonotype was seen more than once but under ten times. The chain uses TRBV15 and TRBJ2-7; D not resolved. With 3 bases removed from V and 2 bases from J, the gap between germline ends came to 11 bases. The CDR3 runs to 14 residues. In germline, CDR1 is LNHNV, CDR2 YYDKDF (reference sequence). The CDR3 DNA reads TGTGCCACCAGCAGTGTTTTTGCACCCTACGAGCAGTACTTC. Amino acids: CATSSVFAPYEQYF.

The CDR3 spells CASSDLGTSGSSITGELFF. The CDR3 bases are TGTGCCAGCAGTGACCTTGGGACTAGCGGGAGTTCAATCACCGGGGAGCTGTTTTTT. The chain links TRBV2 to TRBJ2-2, with 14 bases aligning to TRBD2. V shed 3 bases and J 4 bases; nucleotides not matched to a gene: 10. The CDR3 runs to 19 residues. Looked up from germline, CDR1 is SNHLY and CDR2 is FYNNEI.

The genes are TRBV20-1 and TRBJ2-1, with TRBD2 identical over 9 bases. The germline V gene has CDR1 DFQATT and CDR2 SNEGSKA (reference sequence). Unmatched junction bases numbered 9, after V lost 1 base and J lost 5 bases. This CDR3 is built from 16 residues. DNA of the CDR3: TGCAGTGCTAGAGTATCCGCGGGAGGGTCAAACAATGAGCAGTTCTTC. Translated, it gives CSARVSAGGSNNEQFF.

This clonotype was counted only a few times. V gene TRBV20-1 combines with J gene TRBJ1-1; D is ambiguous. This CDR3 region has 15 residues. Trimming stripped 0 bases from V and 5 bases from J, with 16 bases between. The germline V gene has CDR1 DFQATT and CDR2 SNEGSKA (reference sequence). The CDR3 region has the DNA TGCAGTGCTAGAGAGGGCGGTGGGGTTGAGACTGAAGCTTTCTTT. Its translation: CSAREGGGVETEAFF.

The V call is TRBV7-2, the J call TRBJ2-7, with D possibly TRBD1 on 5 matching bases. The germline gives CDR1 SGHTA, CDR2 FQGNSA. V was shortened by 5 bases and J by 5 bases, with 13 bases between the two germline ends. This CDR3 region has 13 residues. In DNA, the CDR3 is TGTGCCAGCAGCCTAGGGGTCTTAAACGAGCAGTACTTC. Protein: CASSLGVLNEQYF.

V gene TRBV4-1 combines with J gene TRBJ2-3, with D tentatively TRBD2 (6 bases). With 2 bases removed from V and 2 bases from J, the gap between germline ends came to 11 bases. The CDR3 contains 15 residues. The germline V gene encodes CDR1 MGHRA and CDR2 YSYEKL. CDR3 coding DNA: TGCGCCAGCAGCCAACTGGGACTTAACACAGATACGCAGTATTTT. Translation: CASSQLGLNTDTQYF.

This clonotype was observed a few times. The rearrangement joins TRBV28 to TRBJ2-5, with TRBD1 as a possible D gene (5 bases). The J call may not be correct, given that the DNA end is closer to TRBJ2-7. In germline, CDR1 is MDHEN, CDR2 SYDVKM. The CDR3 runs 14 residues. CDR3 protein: CASSFRRESYEQYF. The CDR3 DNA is TGTGCCAGCAGTTTCCGCAGGGAATCCTACGAGCAGTACTTC.

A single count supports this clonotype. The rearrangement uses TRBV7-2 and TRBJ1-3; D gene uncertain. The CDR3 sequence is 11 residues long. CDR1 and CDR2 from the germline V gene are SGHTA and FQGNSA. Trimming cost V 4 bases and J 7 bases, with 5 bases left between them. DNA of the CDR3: TGTGCCAGCAGCTCCACCAACACCATATATTTT. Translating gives CASSSTNTIYF.

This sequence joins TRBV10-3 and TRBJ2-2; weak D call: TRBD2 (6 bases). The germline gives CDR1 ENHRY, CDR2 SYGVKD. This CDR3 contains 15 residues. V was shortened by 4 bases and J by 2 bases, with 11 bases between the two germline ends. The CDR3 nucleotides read TGTGCCATCAGTGTGCGGGATCAAAACACCGGGGAGCTGTTTTTT. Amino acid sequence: CAISVRDQNTGELFF.

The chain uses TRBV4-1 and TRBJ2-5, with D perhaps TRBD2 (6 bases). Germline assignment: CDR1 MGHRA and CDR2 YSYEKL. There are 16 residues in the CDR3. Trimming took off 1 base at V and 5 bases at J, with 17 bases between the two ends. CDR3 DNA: TGCGCCAGCAGCCAAGGTGTTCCGGGGGTGGGGGAGACCCAGTACTTC. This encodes CASSQGVPGVGETQYF.

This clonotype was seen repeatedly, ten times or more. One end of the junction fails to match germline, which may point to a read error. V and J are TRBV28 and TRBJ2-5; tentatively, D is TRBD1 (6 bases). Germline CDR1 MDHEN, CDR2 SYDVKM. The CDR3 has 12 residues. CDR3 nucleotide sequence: TGCGCCAGCAGCGGACAGCAAGAGACCCAGTACTTC. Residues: CASSGQQETQYF.

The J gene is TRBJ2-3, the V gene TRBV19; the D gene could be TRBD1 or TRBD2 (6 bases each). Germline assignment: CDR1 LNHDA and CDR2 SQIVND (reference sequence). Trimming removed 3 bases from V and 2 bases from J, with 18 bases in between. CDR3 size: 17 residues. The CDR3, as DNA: TGTGCCAGTAGTATGGATCCCACGGGGGCCAACACAGATACGCAGTATTTT. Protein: CASSMDPTGANTDTQYF.